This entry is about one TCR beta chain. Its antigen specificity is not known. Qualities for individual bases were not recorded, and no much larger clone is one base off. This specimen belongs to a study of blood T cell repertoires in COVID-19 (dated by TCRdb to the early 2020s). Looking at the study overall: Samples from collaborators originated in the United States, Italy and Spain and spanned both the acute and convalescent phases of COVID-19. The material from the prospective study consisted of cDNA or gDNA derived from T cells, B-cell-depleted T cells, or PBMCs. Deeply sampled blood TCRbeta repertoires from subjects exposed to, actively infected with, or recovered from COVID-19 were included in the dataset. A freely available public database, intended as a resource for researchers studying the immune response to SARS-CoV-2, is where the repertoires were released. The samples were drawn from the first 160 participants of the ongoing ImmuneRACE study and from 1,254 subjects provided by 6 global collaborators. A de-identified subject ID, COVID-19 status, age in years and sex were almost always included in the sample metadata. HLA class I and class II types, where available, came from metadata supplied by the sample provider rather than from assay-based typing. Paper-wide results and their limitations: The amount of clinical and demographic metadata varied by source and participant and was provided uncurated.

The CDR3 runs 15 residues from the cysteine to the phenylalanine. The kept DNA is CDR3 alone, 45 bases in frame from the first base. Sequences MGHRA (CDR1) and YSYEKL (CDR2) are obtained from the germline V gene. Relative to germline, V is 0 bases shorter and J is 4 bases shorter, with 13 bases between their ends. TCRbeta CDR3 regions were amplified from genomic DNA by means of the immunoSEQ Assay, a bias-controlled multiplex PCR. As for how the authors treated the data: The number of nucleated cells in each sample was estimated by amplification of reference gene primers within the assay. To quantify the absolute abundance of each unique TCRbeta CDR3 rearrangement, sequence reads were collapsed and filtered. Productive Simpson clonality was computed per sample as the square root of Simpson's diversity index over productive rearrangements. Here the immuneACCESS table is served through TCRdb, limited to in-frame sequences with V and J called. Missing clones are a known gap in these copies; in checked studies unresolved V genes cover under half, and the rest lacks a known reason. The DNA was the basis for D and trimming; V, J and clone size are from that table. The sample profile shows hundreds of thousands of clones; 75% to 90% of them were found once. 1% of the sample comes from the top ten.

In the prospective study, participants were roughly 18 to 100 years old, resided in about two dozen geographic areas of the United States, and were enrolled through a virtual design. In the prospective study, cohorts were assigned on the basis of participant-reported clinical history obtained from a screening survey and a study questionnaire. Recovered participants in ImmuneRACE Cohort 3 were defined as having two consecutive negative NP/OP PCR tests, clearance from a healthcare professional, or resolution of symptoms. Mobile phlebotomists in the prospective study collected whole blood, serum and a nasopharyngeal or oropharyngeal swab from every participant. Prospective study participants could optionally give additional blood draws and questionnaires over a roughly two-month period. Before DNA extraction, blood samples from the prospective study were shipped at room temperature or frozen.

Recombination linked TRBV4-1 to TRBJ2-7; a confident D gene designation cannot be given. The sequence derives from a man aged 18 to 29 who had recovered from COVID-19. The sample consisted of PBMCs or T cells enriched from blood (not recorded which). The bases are TGCGCCAGCAGCCAAGACCCCCCGGGTGAATACGAGCAGTACTTC. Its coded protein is CASSQDPPGEYEQYF.